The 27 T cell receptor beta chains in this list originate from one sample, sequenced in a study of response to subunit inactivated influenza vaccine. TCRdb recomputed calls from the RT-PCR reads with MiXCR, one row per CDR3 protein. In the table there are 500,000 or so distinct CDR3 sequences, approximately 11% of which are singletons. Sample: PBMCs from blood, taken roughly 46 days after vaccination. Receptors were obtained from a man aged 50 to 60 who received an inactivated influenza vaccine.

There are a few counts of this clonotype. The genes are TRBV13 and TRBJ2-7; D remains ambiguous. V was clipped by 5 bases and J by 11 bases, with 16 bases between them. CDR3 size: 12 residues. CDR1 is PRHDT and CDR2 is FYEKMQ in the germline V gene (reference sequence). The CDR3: CASSQQDTPKYF. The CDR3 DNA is TGTGCCAGCAGCCAACAAGACACCCCTAAGTACTTC.

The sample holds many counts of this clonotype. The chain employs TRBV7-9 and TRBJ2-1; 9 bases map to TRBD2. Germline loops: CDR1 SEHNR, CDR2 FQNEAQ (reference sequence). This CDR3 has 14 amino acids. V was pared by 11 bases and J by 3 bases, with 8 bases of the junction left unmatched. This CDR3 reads CAFGRGGLYNEQFF. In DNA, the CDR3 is TGTGCCTTTGGGCGGGGGGGCCTCTACAATGAGCAGTTCTTC.

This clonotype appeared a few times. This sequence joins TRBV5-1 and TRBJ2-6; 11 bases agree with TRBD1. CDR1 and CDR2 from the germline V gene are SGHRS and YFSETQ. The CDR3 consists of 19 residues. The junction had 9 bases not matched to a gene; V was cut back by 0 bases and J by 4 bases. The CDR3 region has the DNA TGCGCCAGCAGCTTGGGTGGTGGACAGGGGGCGTCGGGGGCCAACGTCCTGACTTTC. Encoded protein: CASSLGGGQGASGANVLTF.

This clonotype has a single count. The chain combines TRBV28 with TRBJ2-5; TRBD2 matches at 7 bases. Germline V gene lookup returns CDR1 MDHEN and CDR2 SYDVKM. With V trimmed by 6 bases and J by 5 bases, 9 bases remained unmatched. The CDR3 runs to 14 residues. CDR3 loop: CASSGPEGGETQYF. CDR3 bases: TGTGCCAGCAGCGGCCCTGAGGGAGGGGAGACCCAGTACTTC.

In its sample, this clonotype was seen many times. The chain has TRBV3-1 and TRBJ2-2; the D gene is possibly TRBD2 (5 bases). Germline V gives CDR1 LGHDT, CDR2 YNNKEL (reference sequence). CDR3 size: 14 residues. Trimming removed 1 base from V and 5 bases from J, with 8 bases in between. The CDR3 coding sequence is TGTGCCAGCAGCCAAGCGGGAATAACCGGGGAGCTGTTTTTT. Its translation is CASSQAGITGELFF.

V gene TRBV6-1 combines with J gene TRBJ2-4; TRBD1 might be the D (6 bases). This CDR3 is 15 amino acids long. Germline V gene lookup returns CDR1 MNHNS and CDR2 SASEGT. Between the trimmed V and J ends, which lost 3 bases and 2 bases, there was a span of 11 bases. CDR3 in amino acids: CASSERTATKNIQYF. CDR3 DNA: TGTGCCAGCAGTGAGAGGACAGCTACCAAAAACATTCAGTACTTC.

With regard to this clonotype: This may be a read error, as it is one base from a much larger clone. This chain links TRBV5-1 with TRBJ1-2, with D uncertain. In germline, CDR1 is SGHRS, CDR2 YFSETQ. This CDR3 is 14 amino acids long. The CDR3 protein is CASSLEATNYSYTF. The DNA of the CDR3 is TGCGCCAGCAGCTTGGAGGCAACTAACTATAGCTACACCTTC.

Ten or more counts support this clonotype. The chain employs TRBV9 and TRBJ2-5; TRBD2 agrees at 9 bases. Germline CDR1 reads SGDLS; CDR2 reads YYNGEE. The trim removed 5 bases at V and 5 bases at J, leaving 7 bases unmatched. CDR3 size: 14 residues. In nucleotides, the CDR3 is TGTGCCAGCAGTACAGCGGGGGGTGGCGAGACCCAGTACTTC. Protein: CASSTAGGGETQYF.

CDR3 nucleotide sequence: TGTGCCAGCAGCCAAGATAGGGGAACGGGCGAGCAGTACTTC. It yields the protein CASSQDRGTGEQYF. The J gene is TRBJ2-7, the V gene TRBV4-2; weak D call: TRBD1 (5 bases). Looked up from germline, CDR1 is LGHNA and CDR2 is YNFKEQ. The CDR3 spans 14 residues. Trimming stripped 0 bases from V and 6 bases from J, with 12 bases between.

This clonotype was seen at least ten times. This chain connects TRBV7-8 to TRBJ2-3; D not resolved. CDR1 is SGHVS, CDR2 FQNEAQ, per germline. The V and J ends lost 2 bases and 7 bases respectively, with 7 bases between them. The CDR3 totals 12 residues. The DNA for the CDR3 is TGTGCCAGCAGCTTAAAATCGTATACGCAGTATTTT. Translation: CASSLKSYTQYF.

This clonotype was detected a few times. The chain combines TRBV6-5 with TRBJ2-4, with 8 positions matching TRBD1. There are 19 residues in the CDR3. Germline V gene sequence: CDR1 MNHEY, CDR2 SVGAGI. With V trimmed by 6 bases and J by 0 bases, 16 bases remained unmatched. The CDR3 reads CASSSRTGSSTLAKNIQYF. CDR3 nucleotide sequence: TGTGCCAGCAGCTCTCGGACAGGGTCCTCAACTCTAGCCAAAAACATTCAGTACTTC.

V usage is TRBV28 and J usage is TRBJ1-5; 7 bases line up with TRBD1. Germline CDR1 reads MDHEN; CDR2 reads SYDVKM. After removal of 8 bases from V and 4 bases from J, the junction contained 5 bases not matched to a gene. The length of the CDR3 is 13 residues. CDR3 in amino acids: CASRDRDNQPQHF. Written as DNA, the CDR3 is TGTGCCAGCCGAGACAGGGATAATCAGCCCCAGCATTTT. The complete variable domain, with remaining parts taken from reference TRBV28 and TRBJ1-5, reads DVKVTQSSRYLVKRTGEKVFLECVQDMDHENMFWYRQDPGLGLRLIYFSYDVKMKEKGDIPEGYSVSREKKERFSLILESASTNQTSMYLCASRDRDNQPQHFGDGTRLSIL.

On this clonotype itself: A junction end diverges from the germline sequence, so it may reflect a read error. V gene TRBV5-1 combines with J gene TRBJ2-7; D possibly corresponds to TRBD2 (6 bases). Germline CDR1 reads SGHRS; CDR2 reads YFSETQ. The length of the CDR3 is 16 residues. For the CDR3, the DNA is TGCGCCAGCAGCTTGGCCTCAGCGGGTTGGTCCTACGACCAGTACTTC. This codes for CASSLASAGWSYDQYF.

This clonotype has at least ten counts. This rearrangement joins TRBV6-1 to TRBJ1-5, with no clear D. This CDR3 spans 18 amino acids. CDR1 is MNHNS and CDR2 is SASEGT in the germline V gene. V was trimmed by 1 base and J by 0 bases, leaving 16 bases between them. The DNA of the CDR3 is TGTGCCAGCAGTGAAGGAAGAAGAGACGGATATAGCAATCAGCCCCAGCATTTT. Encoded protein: CASSEGRRDGYSNQPQHF.

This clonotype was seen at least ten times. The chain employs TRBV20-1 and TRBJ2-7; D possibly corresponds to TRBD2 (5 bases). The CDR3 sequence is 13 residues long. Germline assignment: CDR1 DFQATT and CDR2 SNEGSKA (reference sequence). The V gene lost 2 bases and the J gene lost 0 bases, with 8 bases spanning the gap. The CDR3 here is CSARPTSSYEQYF. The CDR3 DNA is TGCAGTGCTAGACCCACTAGCTCCTACGAGCAGTACTTC.

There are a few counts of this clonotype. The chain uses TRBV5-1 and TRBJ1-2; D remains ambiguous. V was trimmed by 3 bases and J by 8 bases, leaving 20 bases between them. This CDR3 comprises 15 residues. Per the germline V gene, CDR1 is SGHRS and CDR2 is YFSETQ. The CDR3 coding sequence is TGCGCCAGCAGCTCGGAGGAGGGAAGTCTAGGGGGCTACACCTTC. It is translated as CASSSEEGSLGGYTF.

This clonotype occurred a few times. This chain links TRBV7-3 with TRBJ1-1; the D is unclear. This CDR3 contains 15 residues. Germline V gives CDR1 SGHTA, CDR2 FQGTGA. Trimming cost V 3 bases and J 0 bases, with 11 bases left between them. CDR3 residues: CASSLNAVMNTEAFF. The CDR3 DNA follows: TGTGCCAGCAGCTTGAACGCAGTTATGAACACTGAAGCTTTCTTT.

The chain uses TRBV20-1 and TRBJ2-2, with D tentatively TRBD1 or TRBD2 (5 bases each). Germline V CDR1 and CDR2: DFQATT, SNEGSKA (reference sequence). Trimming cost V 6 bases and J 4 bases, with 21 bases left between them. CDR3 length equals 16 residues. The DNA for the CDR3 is TGCAGTGCGCTCCTTGCCGGGGTTGGGGGCACCGGGGAGCTGTTTTTT. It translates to CSALLAGVGGTGELFF.

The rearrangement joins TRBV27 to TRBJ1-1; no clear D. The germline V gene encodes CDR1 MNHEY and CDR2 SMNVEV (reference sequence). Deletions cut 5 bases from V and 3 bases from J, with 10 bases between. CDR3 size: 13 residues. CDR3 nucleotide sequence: TGTGCCAGCAGTCCCAATCGCGACACTGAAGCTTTCTTT. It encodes CASSPNRDTEAFF.

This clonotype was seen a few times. In DNA form, the CDR3 reads TGTGCCAGCAGCGTTTCCGGGGGCCCCCACAATGAGCAGTTCTTC. Translation: CASSVSGGPHNEQFF. The V call is TRBV9, the J call TRBJ2-1; D is possibly TRBD1 or TRBD2 (6 bases each). From germline, CDR1 is SGDLS and CDR2 YYNGEE. V was trimmed by 2 bases and J by 5 bases, leaving 14 bases between them. The CDR3 runs 15 residues.

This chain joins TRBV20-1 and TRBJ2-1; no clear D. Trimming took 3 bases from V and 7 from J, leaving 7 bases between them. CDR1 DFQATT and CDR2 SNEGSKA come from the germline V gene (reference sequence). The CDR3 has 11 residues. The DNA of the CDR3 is TGCAGTGCTAGGTTGCAGAATGAGCAGTTCTTC. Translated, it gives CSARLQNEQFF.

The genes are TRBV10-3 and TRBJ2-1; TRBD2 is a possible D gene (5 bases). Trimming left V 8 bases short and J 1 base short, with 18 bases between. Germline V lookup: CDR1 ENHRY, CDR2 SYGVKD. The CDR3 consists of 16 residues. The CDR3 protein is CAIGPPPGLSYNEQFF. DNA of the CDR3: TGTGCCATCGGCCCCCCCCCGGGGTTGTCCTACAATGAGCAGTTCTTC.

The CDR3 protein is CAWSGQGHGELFF. DNA for the CDR3: TGTGCCTGGAGTGGTCAAGGGCACGGGGAGCTGTTTTTT. The genes are TRBV30 and TRBJ2-2; D gene uncertain. Per germline, CDR1 GTSNPN and CDR2 SVGIG (reference sequence). There are 13 residues in the CDR3. V shed 1 base and J shed 7 bases, with 10 bases lying between them.

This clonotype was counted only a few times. DNA of the CDR3: TGTGCCATCAGGACGACTGACAGGGGCTATGGCTACACCTTC. This encodes CAIRTTDRGYGYTF. The chain recombines TRBV10-3 with TRBJ1-2; 8 bases map to TRBD1. The germline CDR1 and CDR2 sequences are ENHRY and SYGVKD. V was pared by 6 bases and J by 4 bases, with 7 bases of the junction left unmatched. The CDR3 length is 14 residues.

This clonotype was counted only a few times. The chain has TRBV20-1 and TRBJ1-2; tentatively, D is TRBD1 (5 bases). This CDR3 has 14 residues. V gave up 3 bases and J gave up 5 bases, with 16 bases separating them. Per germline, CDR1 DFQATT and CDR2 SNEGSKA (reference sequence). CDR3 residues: CSARRAQEGYGYTF. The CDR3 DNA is TGCAGTGCTAGGAGGGCCCAAGAGGGGTATGGCTACACCTTC.

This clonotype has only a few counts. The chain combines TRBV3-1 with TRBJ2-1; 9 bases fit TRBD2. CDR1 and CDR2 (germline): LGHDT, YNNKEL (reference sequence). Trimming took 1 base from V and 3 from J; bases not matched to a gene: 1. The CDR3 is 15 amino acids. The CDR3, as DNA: TGTGCCAGCAGCCAAGCTAGCGGGGTCTACAATGAGCAGTTCTTC. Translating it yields CASSQASGVYNEQFF.

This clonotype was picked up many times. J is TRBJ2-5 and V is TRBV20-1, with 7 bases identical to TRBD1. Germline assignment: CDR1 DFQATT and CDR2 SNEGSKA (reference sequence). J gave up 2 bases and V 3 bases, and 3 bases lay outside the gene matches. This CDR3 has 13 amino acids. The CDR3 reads CSASRTGQETQYF. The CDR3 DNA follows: TGCAGTGCTAGCCGGACAGGACAAGAGACCCAGTACTTC.